Shown below are 17 T cell receptor beta chains from a single sample sequenced in a study of cytomegalovirus exposure and HLA in healthy donors. Primers: 60 Vbeta forward and 13 Jbeta reverse. This table comes from immunoSEQ multiplex PCR, and its TCRdb copy is limited to in-frame clones, with some not included. The sample shows about 130,000 clones, around four fifths of them seen only once. Source material: PBMCs. Receptor source: a woman aged 40 to 50 in good health and CMV-seropositive.

The genes are TRBV7-9 and TRBJ1-2; the D gene is possibly TRBD1 (5 bases). Trimming left V 7 bases short and J 6 bases short, with 30 bases between. This CDR3 has 18 residues. Per the germline V gene, CDR1 is SEHNR and CDR2 is FQNEAQ (reference sequence). CDR3 loop: CASIEPLTEGPLEHGYTF. The DNA of the CDR3 is TGTGCCAGCATCGAACCTCTCACGGAGGGGCCCTTGGAACATGGCTACACCTTC. Using reference TRBV7-9 and TRBJ1-2 for the parts outside the CDR3, the full variable domain is DTGVSQNPRHKITKRGQNVTFRCDPISEHNRLYWYRQTLGQGPEFLTYFQNEAQLEKSRLLSDRFSAERPKGSFSTLEIQRTEQGDSAMYLCASIEPLTEGPLEHGYTFGSGTRLTVV.

The rearrangement uses TRBV28 and TRBJ1-4; D perhaps matches TRBD1 (5 bases). The germline CDR1 and CDR2 sequences are MDHEN and SYDVKM. Trimming shortened V by 5 bases and J by 1 base, and 8 bases separated the two germline ends. The CDR3 runs 14 residues. The CDR3 region is CASSDGGTNEKLFF. The CDR3 DNA sequence: TGTGCCAGCAGTGACGGGGGAACTAATGAAAAACTGTTTTTT.

This chain connects TRBV30 to TRBJ1-1, with no clear D. V dropped 4 bases and J dropped 9 bases, with 9 bases sitting between them. Germline V lookup: CDR1 GTSNPN, CDR2 SVGIG (reference sequence). CDR3 length: 10 residues. The CDR3 bases are TGTGCCTGGATTTCGGTTAAAGCTTTCTTT. This translates into CAWISVKAFF.

The chain combines TRBV28 with TRBJ1-1; D is perhaps TRBD1 (5 bases). Germline V gives CDR1 MDHEN, CDR2 SYDVKM. Trimming cost V 5 bases and J 3 bases, with 16 bases left between them. CDR3 size: 15 residues. The CDR3 sequence: CASSTSRGAYTEAFF. The CDR3 DNA reads as TGTGCCAGCAGTACCTCCCGCGGGGCGTACACTGAAGCTTTCTTT.

The chain combines TRBV5-1 with TRBJ1-2; TRBD1 matches 9 bases. V lost 4 bases to trimming and J lost 8 bases; unmatched junction nucleotides: 6. The CDR3 length is 13 residues. CDR1 and CDR2 (germline): SGHRS, YFSETQ. The CDR3 DNA reads TGCGCCAGCAGCCTGGGACAGGGAAACGGCTACACCTTC. This sequence encodes CASSLGQGNGYTF.

CDR3 loop: CAIRENTGVYEQYF. CDR3 in DNA: TGTGCCATCAGAGAAAACACAGGGGTCTACGAGCAGTACTTC. The chain joins TRBV10-3 to TRBJ2-7, with 7 bases aligning to TRBD1. The germline V gene encodes CDR1 ENHRY and CDR2 SYGVKD. The CDR3 consists of 14 residues. The V gene end was trimmed by 6 bases and the J gene end by 3 bases; junction bases not matched to a gene: 8.

The chain links TRBV5-8 to TRBJ2-7, with 7 bases fitting TRBD1. The CDR3 extends over 15 amino acids. CDR1 and CDR2 from the germline V gene are SGHTS and YDEGEE. The V segment lost 4 bases and the J segment 2 bases; nucleotides outside the gene matches: 9. The CDR3 DNA follows: TGTGCCAGCAGCACCGGGACAGTGACCACCTACGAGCAGTACTTC. Translating it yields CASSTGTVTTYEQYF.

The chain is built from TRBV7-2 and TRBJ2-5, with a possible D match to TRBD2 (6 bases). Germline loops: CDR1 SGHTA, CDR2 FQGNSA. The CDR3 covers 14 residues. Trimming removed 3 bases at V and 1 base at J, with 9 bases between. The CDR3 sequence: CASSFAGTQETQYF. The CDR3 DNA reads TGTGCCAGCAGCTTCGCGGGAACCCAAGAGACCCAGTACTTC.

The V and J genes are TRBV29-1 and TRBJ1-3; D might be TRBD1 (5 bases). The CDR3 length is 15 residues. V gave up 0 bases and J gave up 0 bases, with 9 bases separating them. The germline gives CDR1 SQVTM, CDR2 ANQGSEA. The CDR3 reads CSVEERGGSGNTIYF. CDR3 DNA: TGCAGCGTTGAAGAAAGGGGCGGCTCTGGAAACACCATATATTTT.

The V gene is TRBV19, the J gene TRBJ2-1; TRBD2 aligns across 11 bases. Germline CDR1 and CDR2: LNHDA and SQIVND (reference sequence). The CDR3 runs 16 residues. Germline trimming cut 5 bases from V and 9 bases from J; bases unmatched to any gene: 12. CDR3: CASSPTSGKISSEQFF. The CDR3 bases are TGTGCCAGTAGTCCGACTAGCGGGAAGATTTCCAGTGAGCAGTTCTTC. Full variable domain (remainder filled in from reference TRBV19 and TRBJ2-1): DGGITQSPKYLFRKEGQNVTLSCEQNLNHDAMYWYRQDPGQGLRLIYYSQIVNDFQKGDIAEGYSVSREKKESFPLTVTSAQKNPTAFYLCASSPTSGKISSEQFFGPGTRLTVL.

In DNA, the CDR3 is TGTGCCAGCTCACTAAAACAGGGTAATGAGCAGTTCTTC. This sequence encodes CASSLKQGNEQFF. The chain is built from TRBV18 and TRBJ2-1, with a tentative D call TRBD1 (6 bases). V was shortened by 4 bases and J by 7 bases, with 11 bases between the two germline ends. Germline values: CDR1 KGHSH, CDR2 LQKENI. CDR3 length equals 13 residues.

This chain links TRBV21-1 with TRBJ1-2. TRBV21-1 is noted as a pseudogene. This CDR3 comprises 14 residues. CDR3 nucleotides: TGTGCCAGCAGCAAAGCGATCCGGGAAAGTGGCTACACCTTC. Encoded protein: CASSKAIRESGYTF.

The chain has TRBV2 and TRBJ1-6; 10 bases line up with TRBD1. With 7 bases clipped from V and 1 base from J, the junction kept 4 bases outside the gene matches. Germline V lookup: CDR1 SNHLY, CDR2 FYNNEI. This CDR3 is built from 16 residues. CDR3 protein: CASTGTGDSYNSPLHF. CDR3 in DNA: TGTGCCAGCACTGGGACAGGGGATTCCTATAATTCACCCCTCCACTTT.

The chain has TRBV30 and TRBJ1-4, with 11 bases aligning to TRBD1. In germline, CDR1 is GTSNPN, CDR2 SVGIG (reference sequence). CDR3 length: 15 residues. Germline trimming cut 3 bases from V and 7 bases from J; bases unmatched to any gene: 7. CDR3 nucleotides: TGTGCCTGGAGAAATGGACAGGGGGCTGTTGAAAAACTGTTTTTT. Translated, it gives CAWRNGQGAVEKLFF.

The V and J genes are TRBV27 and TRBJ2-2; D might be TRBD2 (5 bases). V dropped 6 bases and J dropped 0 bases, with 11 bases sitting between them. The CDR3 length is 15 residues. CDR1 and CDR2 (germline): MNHEY, SMNVEV (reference sequence). CDR3 nucleotide sequence: TGTGCCAGCAGGACCGACTATCCGAACACCGGGGAGCTGTTTTTT. This translates into CASRTDYPNTGELFF.

The chain joins TRBV29-1 to TRBJ2-7; TRBD2 matches 8 bases. J was trimmed by 6 bases and V by 7 bases; bases with no gene match: 14. CDR3 length equals 14 residues. The germline V gene has CDR1 SQVTM and CDR2 ANQGSEA. The DNA of the CDR3 is TGCAGCGATACGGGAGGGCTAGGGGTTGGCGAGCAGTACTTC. Its translation is CSDTGGLGVGEQYF.

The chain recombines TRBV7-3 with TRBJ2-7; 7 bases align to TRBD2. Trimming took 2 bases from V and 3 from J; bases not matched to a gene: 7. CDR1 is SGHTA, CDR2 FQGTGA, per germline. The CDR3 consists of 15 residues. The CDR3 sequence is CASSLGRGGSYEQYF. CDR3 nucleotides: TGTGCCAGCAGCTTAGGGCGGGGCGGGAGCTACGAGCAGTACTTC. Variable domain in full (rest from reference TRBV7-3 and TRBJ2-7): GAGVSQTPSNKVTEKGKYVELRCDPISGHTALYWYRQSLGQGPEFLIYFQGTGAADDSGLPNDRFFAVRPEGSVSTLKIQRTERGDSAVYLCASSLGRGGSYEQYFGPGTRLTVT.